The clone carrying this T cell receptor beta chain turned up a few times. Authors' processing steps: The authors estimated nucleated cell counts from reference gene primer amplification. Assay: immunoSEQ multiplex PCR; the TCRdb copy retains only in-frame clones and omits some. V and J calls and clone size are copied from that table; D and trimming were computed from the DNA. Among tens of thousands of clones listed, about 89% were seen once. This entry is derived from a study of blood T cell repertoires in COVID-19. Looking at the study overall: COVID-19 samples, acute and convalescent, were from the United States, Italy and Spain. PBMCs, B-cell-depleted T cells, or T cells provided the cDNA or gDNA that made up the material.

Trimming removed 5 bases at V and 3 bases at J, with 5 bases between. The CDR3 covers 11 residues. CDR1 is SGHAT, CDR2 FQNNGV, per germline. The sequenced sample consisted of peripheral blood. This TCR was recovered from a woman aged 50 to 60 in a cohort sampled during active COVID-19. J is TRBJ2-7 and V is TRBV11-2; D is uncertain. The CDR3 protein is CASSPHYEQYF. CDR3 DNA: TGTGCCAGCAGCCCCCACTACGAGCAGTACTTC.